These 27 T cell receptor beta chains were sequenced from one sample in a study of OX40 agonist ivuxolimab in advanced cancers. Repertoires were generated with immunoSEQ multiplex PCR, while TCRdb's copy carries only in-frame clones and drops some. Among roughly 75,000 clones, 93% were seen once, and the ten largest hold about 6.6%. Sequenced material: CD4+ or CD8+ T cells sorted from blood, taken in a trial of the OX40 agonist ivuxolimab. The receptor source for this set is an adult with an advanced solid tumor such as melanoma, head and neck, liver or kidney cancer.

In nucleotides, the CDR3 is TGTGCCAGCAGCTTCGGGACCACCAATGAGCAGTTCTTC. Translated, it gives CASSFGTTNEQFF. J is TRBJ2-1 and V is TRBV7-6, with D possibly being TRBD1 or TRBD2 (5 bases each). In germline, CDR1 is SGHVS, CDR2 FNYEAQ. Trimming left V 3 bases short and J 6 bases short, with 9 bases between. The CDR3 contains 13 residues. Together with reference TRBV7-6 and TRBJ2-1, the CDR3 gives the full variable domain: GAGVSQSPRYKVTKRGQDVALRCDPISGHVSLYWYRQALGQGPEFLTYFNYEAQQDKSGLPNDRFSAERPEGSISTLTIQRTEQRDSAMYRCASSFGTTNEQFFGPGTRLTVL.

The rearrangement joins TRBV28 to TRBJ2-1, with unresolved D. The CDR3 contains 15 residues. CDR1 is MDHEN and CDR2 is SYDVKM in the germline V gene. The V gene lost 4 bases and the J gene lost 3 bases, with 13 bases spanning the gap. The CDR3 region has the DNA TGTGCCAGCAGTTACCCGTGGGCTAACTACAATGAGCAGTTCTTC. This sequence encodes CASSYPWANYNEQFF. The whole variable domain, remainder taken from reference TRBV28 and TRBJ2-1, is DVKVTQSSRYLVKRTGEKVFLECVQDMDHENMFWYRQDPGLGLRLIYFSYDVKMKEKGDIPEGYSVSREKKERFSLILESASTNQTSMYLCASSYPWANYNEQFFGPGTRLTVL.

The genes are TRBV19 and TRBJ1-2, with a tentative D call TRBD1 (5 bases). CDR1 and CDR2 (germline): LNHDA, SQIVND (reference sequence). The CDR3 runs to 15 residues. The V and J ends lost 5 bases and 4 bases respectively, with 17 bases between them. The CDR3 loop is CASSGTGLEAYGYTF. The CDR3 DNA reads as TGTGCCAGTAGTGGTACAGGCTTAGAGGCCTATGGCTACACCTTC.

The table lists this clone with a few counts. The chain employs TRBV10-3 and TRBJ1-2, with 7 bases that match TRBD1. This CDR3 has 14 amino acids. Germline assignment: CDR1 ENHRY and CDR2 SYGVKD. V gave up 3 bases and J gave up 8 bases; unmatched junction bases: 9. The CDR3 here is CAISDKTGTTGYTF. CDR3 sequence (DNA): TGTGCCATCAGTGACAAGACAGGGACCACGGGCTACACCTTC.

The J gene is TRBJ2-1, the V gene TRBV5-4, with 8 bases matching TRBD2. The length of the CDR3 is 15 residues. The V segment lost 0 bases and the J segment 4 bases; nucleotides outside the gene matches: 3. Germline V lookup: CDR1 SGHNT, CDR2 YYREEE (reference sequence). Here the CDR3 DNA reads TGTGCCAGCAGCTTGGGCGGGGGGCCTTACAATGAGCAGTTCTTC. It encodes CASSLGGGPYNEQFF.

The V and J genes are TRBV7-2 and TRBJ1-1; D not resolved. CDR3 size: 12 residues. V was pared by 4 bases and J by 7 bases, with 10 bases between. Per the germline V gene, CDR1 is SGHTA and CDR2 is FQGNSA. CDR3: CASSSGRFEAFF. Written as DNA, the CDR3 is TGTGCCAGCAGCTCTGGACGGTTTGAAGCTTTCTTT.

The sample holds one count of this clone. This chain connects TRBV14 to TRBJ2-3; D unclear. CDR1 is SGHDN, CDR2 FVKESK, per germline. The CDR3 has 14 amino acids. Trimming took 1 base from V and 2 from J, leaving 7 bases between them. CDR3 sequence reads: CASSQAQFTDTQYF. DNA for the CDR3: TGTGCCAGCAGCCAAGCCCAATTCACAGATACGCAGTATTTT.

The chain uses TRBV6-5 and TRBJ2-7; D may be TRBD1 (6 bases). Germline V CDR1 and CDR2: MNHEY, SVGAGI. V gave up 0 bases and J gave up 2 bases, with 8 bases separating them. This CDR3 has 14 amino acids. The CDR3 loop is CASSYSGQTYEQYF. In nucleotides, the CDR3 is TGTGCCAGCAGTTACTCCGGACAGACCTACGAGCAGTACTTC.

The J gene is TRBJ1-1, the V gene TRBV4-1; no clear D. The CDR3 has 15 amino acids. Germline CDR1 MGHRA, CDR2 YSYEKL. Deletions cut 1 base from V and 2 bases from J, with 11 bases between. CDR3 residues: CASSQGRGRNTEAFF. The CDR3 DNA follows: TGCGCCAGCAGCCAAGGTCGCGGGCGCAACACTGAAGCTTTCTTT.

The rearrangement joins TRBV28 to TRBJ2-7; either TRBD1 or TRBD2 may fit D (5 bases each). Germline CDR1 is MDHEN and CDR2 is SYDVKM. With 1 base removed from V and 0 bases from J, the gap between germline ends came to 10 bases. The CDR3 runs to 15 residues. In DNA form, the CDR3 reads TGTGCCAGCAGTTTATCGTCAGGGAGCTCCTACGAGCAGTACTTC. It encodes CASSLSSGSSYEQYF.

This chain uses TRBV27 with TRBJ2-1, with TRBD2 matching 9 bases. The CDR3 runs 16 residues. Germline-derived CDR1 and CDR2 are MNHEY and SMNVEV (reference sequence). The J segment lost 1 base and the V segment lost 2 bases, leaving 3 bases of the junction unmatched. The CDR3 loop reads CASSLVTSGSYNEQFF. CDR3 coding DNA: TGTGCCAGCAGTTTAGTAACTAGCGGGTCCTACAATGAGCAGTTCTTC.

The V call is TRBV5-8, the J call TRBJ1-5, with 10 positions matching TRBD1. Germline V lookup: CDR1 SGHTS, CDR2 YDEGEE. Trimming at V came to 2 bases and at J to 6 bases, leaving 2 bases not matched to a gene. The CDR3 is 14 amino acids. This chain's CDR3 is CASSFGQGGQPQHF. Here the CDR3 DNA reads TGTGCCAGCAGCTTCGGACAGGGGGGTCAGCCCCAGCATTTT.

The chain carries TRBV19 and TRBJ2-3; unclear D gene. V gave up 0 bases and J gave up 2 bases, with 9 bases separating them. CDR1 is LNHDA, CDR2 SQIVND, per germline (reference sequence). CDR3 length: 15 residues. The chain's CDR3 is CASSIEDSFTDTQYF. The CDR3 nucleotides are TGTGCCAGTAGTATAGAAGATAGTTTCACAGATACGCAGTATTTT.

V is TRBV4-2 and J is TRBJ2-3, with TRBD2 matching over 11 bases. The germline CDR1 and CDR2 sequences are LGHNA and YNFKEQ. The length of the CDR3 is 16 residues. With 2 bases clipped from V and 3 bases from J, the junction kept 4 bases outside the gene matches. The CDR3 sequence is CASSQYTSGGTDTQYF. The CDR3 DNA reads TGTGCCAGCAGCCAATATACTAGCGGGGGAACAGATACGCAGTATTTT.

The count of this clone is one. The chain employs TRBV6-5 and TRBJ2-5; D is possibly TRBD1 (5 bases). Germline CDR1 MNHEY, CDR2 SVGAGI. V lost 6 bases, J lost 2 bases, and 16 bases lay in between. The CDR3 spans 15 residues. The CDR3 bases are TGTGCCAGCAGGGTGCAGGGAAGTGGGCAAGAGACCCAGTACTTC. Its translation is CASRVQGSGQETQYF.

The chain couples TRBV9 to TRBJ2-3; D unclear. The CDR3 consists of 14 residues. Trimming stripped 3 bases from V and 6 bases from J, with 14 bases between. Germline lookup yields CDR1 SGDLS and CDR2 YYNGEE. DNA of the CDR3: TGTGCCAGCAGCGACCTTAGCTTGTCCGATACGCAGTATTTT. Protein: CASSDLSLSDTQYF.

CDR3 DNA sequence: TGTGCCAGTAGTATAGGTACAGTTGGTTATGGTGAAAAACTGTTTTTT. Protein: CASSIGTVGYGEKLFF. This chain connects TRBV19 to TRBJ1-4; D not resolved. The CDR3 is 16 amino acids. Germline CDR1 reads LNHDA; CDR2 reads SQIVND (reference sequence). V was shortened by 1 base and J by 7 bases, with 16 bases between the two germline ends.

The rearrangement joins TRBV7-2 to TRBJ2-3; D ambiguous. Deletions cut 5 bases from V and 3 bases from J, with 15 bases between. The CDR3 totals 15 residues. Germline CDR1 and CDR2: SGHTA and FQGNSA. The CDR3 DNA follows: TGTGCCAGCAGCCTCGCGCGCACGGAGACAGATACGCAGTATTTT. This encodes CASSLARTETDTQYF. The whole variable domain, filled in from reference TRBV7-2 and TRBJ2-3, reads GAGVSQSPSNKVTEKGKDVELRCDPISGHTALYWYRQSLGQGLEFLIYFQGNSAPDKSGLPSDRFSAERTGGSVSTLTIQRTQQEDSAVYLCASSLARTETDTQYFGPGTRLTVL.

This clone has only one observation. The gene calls are TRBV5-6 and TRBJ1-3; D call uncertain. This CDR3 spans 13 amino acids. Germline assignment: CDR1 SGHDT and CDR2 YYEEEE. V lost 7 bases to trimming and J lost 2 bases, with 10 bases between them. CDR3 region: CASFAGTGNTIYF. CDR3 nucleotide sequence: TGTGCCAGCTTTGCGGGAACTGGAAACACCATATATTTT. Full variable domain (outside the CDR3, taken from reference TRBV5-6 and TRBJ1-3): DAGVTQSPTHLIKTRGQQVTLRCSPKSGHDTVSWYQQALGQGPQFIFQYYEEEERQRGNFPDRFSGHQFPNYSSELNVNALLLGDSALYLCASFAGTGNTIYFGEGSWLTVV.

The chain couples TRBV5-1 to TRBJ1-1; TRBD1 aligns across 7 bases. Germline trimming cut 1 base from V and 7 bases from J; bases unmatched to any gene: 13. The CDR3 totals 16 residues. Germline-derived CDR1 and CDR2 are SGHRS and YFSETQ. CDR3 region: CASSLWGSHRGDEAFF. CDR3 nucleotides: TGCGCCAGCAGCTTGTGGGGATCCCACAGGGGCGATGAAGCTTTCTTT.

The gene calls are TRBV27 and TRBJ2-3; 12 nucleotides align to TRBD2. The CDR3 covers 16 residues. V was pared by 5 bases and J by 3 bases, with 6 bases of the junction left unmatched. Per the germline V gene, CDR1 is MNHEY and CDR2 is SMNVEV (reference sequence). Written as DNA, the CDR3 is TGTGCCAGCAGTCCGCGGACTAGCGGGACGACAGATACGCAGTATTTT. Translating gives CASSPRTSGTTDTQYF.

CDR3 nucleotide sequence: TGTGCCAGCAGCTTAGGTCTTGAAGCTTTCTTT. Protein product: CASSLGLEAFF. This rearrangement joins TRBV7-8 to TRBJ1-1, with D unresolved. V shed 1 base and J shed 7 bases, with 4 bases lying between them. CDR1 and CDR2 from the germline V gene are SGHVS and FQNEAQ. This CDR3 is built from 11 residues.

J is TRBJ2-1 and V is TRBV21-1. TRBV21-1 has pseudogene status. CDR3 length: 10 residues. The CDR3 nucleotides are TGTGCCAGCGGAAGGGATGAGCAGTTCTTC. Translation: CASGRDEQFF.

The V call is TRBV30, the J call TRBJ2-7; 7 bases match TRBD1. The CDR3 has 16 residues. CDR1 is GTSNPN and CDR2 is SVGIG in the germline V gene (reference sequence). The ends lost 1 base at V and 1 base at J; junction bases unmatched: 10. CDR3 sequence: CAWSAVDRDLSYEQYF. For the CDR3, the DNA is TGTGCCTGGAGTGCGGTCGACAGGGACCTATCCTACGAGCAGTACTTC. Complete variable domain (other parts from reference TRBV30 and TRBJ2-7): SQTIHQWPATLVQPVGSPLSLECTVEGTSNPNLYWYRQAAGRGLQLLFYSVGIGQISSEVPQNLSASRPQDRQFILSSKKLLLSDSGFYLCAWSAVDRDLSYEQYFGPGTRLTVT.

The rearrangement links TRBV9 to TRBJ2-1; D possibly corresponds to TRBD2 (6 bases). The CDR3 spans 12 residues. Trimming pared 7 bases from V and 3 bases from J, leaving 8 bases between. Germline CDR1 reads SGDLS; CDR2 reads YYNGEE. The CDR3 spells CASGGIYNEQFF. CDR3 sequence (DNA): TGTGCCAGCGGGGGGATCTACAATGAGCAGTTCTTC.

The chain recombines TRBV2 with TRBJ1-1, with D possibly being TRBD1 (5 bases). Trimming stripped 8 bases from V and 1 base from J, with 11 bases between. Germline assignment: CDR1 SNHLY and CDR2 FYNNEI. This CDR3 has 13 amino acids. The CDR3, as DNA: TGTGCCAGCCGGGACTTGGGGAACACTGAAGCTTTCTTT. Amino acid sequence: CASRDLGNTEAFF.

V usage is TRBV5-4 and J usage is TRBJ2-2, with TRBD1 matching 8 bases. Germline V gives CDR1 SGHNT, CDR2 YYREEE (reference sequence). J gave up 5 bases and V 3 bases, and 9 bases lay outside the gene matches. CDR3 length: 16 residues. The CDR3 nucleotides are TGTGCCAGCAGCTGGGGCCGGACAGGGAATACCGGGGAGCTGTTTTTT. Amino acids: CASSWGRTGNTGELFF.